The rows below give T cell receptor beta chains drawn from one sample of a study of T cell repertoires in cytomegalovirus infection. Which antigens these TCRs recognize remains unknown. MiXCR was run by TCRdb on the reads, yielding one entry per CDR3 protein. This repertoire shows 80,000 or so distinct CDR3 sequences, approximately 39% found once; its top ten account for 93%. This specimen consisted of CD8+ T cells from cultured PBMCs, obtained from culture after CMV antigen stimulation. These receptors were taken from a human donor in good health (CMV status not recorded). Some clones in this sample may be carry-over from other donors' samples. The CDR3 runs from the conserved cysteine through the conserved F or W. Fields, in order: J gene, clone size, V gene, D gene, CDR3 DNA, CDR3 protein. D genes are given only for firm matches. Expanded clones are given a class, and other clones once, few, many or no size at all.

TRBJ2-3,few,TRBV24-1,TRBD1,TGTGCCACCAGTGATCCCGGGACAGGGGAAGATACGCAGTATTTT,CATSDPGTGEDTQYF
TRBJ2-1,NA,TRBV19,NA,TGTGCCAGTAGTAGCGCCCACCATGAGCAGTTCTTC,CASSSAHHEQFF
TRBJ2-7,few,TRBV7-6,NA,TGTGCCAGCAGCTTATCTCAGGGGTACTACGAGCAGTACTTC,CASSLSQGYYEQYF
TRBJ2-1,NA,TRBV7-6,TRBD2,TGTGCCAGCAGCTTTAGCGGGGGGCCGGGAGGTGAGCAGTTCTTC,CASSFSGGPGGEQFF
TRBJ2-3,few,TRBV7-8,NA,TGTGCCAGCAGCTTCTCGGTTAGGAGCACAGATACGCAGTATTTT,CASSFSVRSTDTQYF
TRBJ1-1,NA,TRBV6-2/TRBV6-3,NA,TGTGCCAGCAGTGAACATCACAGCCTGAACACTGAAGCTTTCTTT,CASSEHHSLNTEAFF
TRBJ1-5,NA,TRBV27,NA,TGTGCCAGCAGTGGACGAGGATTGAGCAATCAGCCCCAGCATTTT,CASSGRGLSNQPQHF
TRBJ1-1,NA,TRBV7-8,TRBD1,TGTGCCAGCAGCTTAACCGGGACAGTGAACACTGAAGCTTTCTTT,CASSLTGTVNTEAFF
TRBJ2-3,once,TRBV7-9,TRBD2,TGTGCCAGCAGCTTTCCATCGGGACTAGCGGGGGGGAAAGATACGCAGTATTTT,CASSFPSGLAGGKDTQYF
TRBJ1-2,few,TRBV7-3,TRBD1,TGTGCCAGCAGCTTGTCCGGGACAGGCCTGGGCCTTAACTATGGCTACACCTTC,CASSLSGTGLGLNYGYTF
TRBJ2-3,few,TRBV29-1,TRBD2,TGCAGCGTTTGGACTAGCGCTCCCACAGATACGCAGTATTTT,CSVWTSAPTDTQYF
TRBJ1-5,NA,TRBV12-3/TRBV12-4,NA,TGTGCCAGCAGTTTATGGGGGACGGGTCAGCCCCAGCATTTT,CASSLWGTGQPQHF
TRBJ2-7,NA,TRBV28,NA,TGTGCCAGCAGCCGGAGGACACCGTTCTACGAGCAGTACTTC,CASSRRTPFYEQYF
TRBJ2-3,few,TRBV11-2,NA,TGTGCCAGCAGCCTGGGAGGAGCGGAGACAGATACGCAGTATTTT,CASSLGGAETDTQYF
TRBJ2-7,NA,TRBV2,NA,TGTGCCAGCAGGGCCGCGGGACAGCCCTTGTACGAGCAGTACTTC,CASRAAGQPLYEQYF
TRBJ2-1,NA,TRBV3-1,NA,TGTGCCAGCAGCCTAGGGGGTAGCGCGGGCAATGAGCAGTTCTTC,CASSLGGSAGNEQFF
TRBJ1-5,NA,TRBV4-1,NA,TGCGCCAGCAGCCAAGGTCCTGGGAATCAGCCCCAGCATTTT,CASSQGPGNQPQHF
TRBJ1-2,few,TRBV7-8,NA,TGTGCCAGCAGCTTAGGGGGATCTCACTATGGCTACACCTTC,CASSLGGSHYGYTF
TRBJ1-4,few,TRBV6-1,NA,TGTGCCAGCAGTGCAGATCTCATAGAAAAACTGTTTTTT,CASSADLIEKLFF
TRBJ1-2,NA,TRBV4-1,NA,TGCGCCAGCAGCCAAGATGGGCAGGGGTTAAACTATGGCTACACCTTC,CASSQDGQGLNYGYTF
TRBJ1-1,NA,TRBV7-1,TRBD1,TGTGCCAGCAGTAACAGGGGAACTGAAGCTTTCTTT,CASSNRGTEAFF
TRBJ1-2,few,TRBV7-8,NA,TGTGCCAGCAGCTTAAGGGGATCCTATGGCTACACCTTC,CASSLRGSYGYTF
TRBJ1-1,few,TRBV6-1,NA,TGTGCCAGCAGTGATGGGGGCTCGTACACTGAAGCTTTCTTT,CASSDGGSYTEAFF
TRBJ1-1,NA,TRBV12-3/TRBV12-4,NA,TGTGCCAGCAGTGGGGGAGTTTGGACTGAAGCTTTCTTT,CASSGGVWTEAFF
TRBJ1-2,few,TRBV7-2,NA,TGTGCCAGCAGCTTAGCAGACAGAACTCTCTGGGGCTACACCTTC,CASSLADRTLWGYTF
TRBJ1-5,NA,TRBV4-1,NA,TGCGCCAGCAGCCTAGCTAGGGCCCAGCCCCAGCATTTT,CASSLARAQPQHF
TRBJ2-3,NA,TRBV2,NA,TGTGCCAGCAGTGATGAGGGCCCCACGAGGGCAGATACGCAGTATTTT,CASSDEGPTRADTQYF
TRBJ1-5,NA,TRBV19,NA,TGTGCCAGTAGTTCCGCGGTGGAGGAGGGCAATCAGCCCCAGCATTTT,CASSSAVEEGNQPQHF
TRBJ1-5,NA,TRBV28,TRBD1,TGTGCCAGCAGCTACCATACAGGGGGTCAGCCCCAGCATTTT,CASSYHTGGQPQHF
TRBJ2-2,few,TRBV6-5,NA,TGTGCCAGCACCGAACATCACCTCCGGGAAATGAACACCGGGGAGCTGTTTTTT,CASTEHHLREMNTGELFF
TRBJ2-2,NA,TRBV18,TRBD1,TGTGCCAGCTCAGCCGACAGGGGGCGCGGCACCGGGGAGCTGTTTTTT,CASSADRGRGTGELFF
TRBJ2-7,NA,TRBV7-9,NA,TGTGCCAGCAGCTCCGGACGTAACGAGCAGTACTTC,CASSSGRNEQYF
TRBJ1-1,few,TRBV29-1,NA,TGCAGCGTTGATACATCCGGAAAAACTGAAGCTTTCTTT,CSVDTSGKTEAFF
TRBJ2-1,NA,TRBV27,NA,TGTGCCAGCAGTGGGGAGAATGAGCAGTTCTTC,CASSGENEQFF
TRBJ2-3,NA,TRBV6-2/TRBV6-3,NA,TGTGCCAGCAGTTACTCGTCTGCAGAGGGAGATACGCAGTATTTT,CASSYSSAEGDTQYF
TRBJ2-2,NA,TRBV7-6,NA,TGTGCTAGCAGCCTGCGACAGGGAGGTTACACCGGGGAGCTGTTTTTT,CASSLRQGGYTGELFF
TRBJ2-1,NA,TRBV7-4,TRBD2,TGTGCCAGCAGCCTGGGGACTAGAGGGGACTTC,CASSLGTRGDF
TRBJ2-3,NA,TRBV7-6,TRBD2,TGTGCCAGCAGCTCATCGGGGACTAGCAGTGATACGCAGTATTTT,CASSSSGTSSDTQYF
TRBJ1-6,NA,TRBV20-1,NA,TGCAGTGCTAGAGAAGATGTTCAGGCAGGGAAATTGTGGGGTTCACCCCTCCACTTT,CSAREDVQAGKLWGSPLHF
TRBJ2-7,many,TRBV7-2,NA,TGTGCCAGCAGCTTAGACCTATGGAACGAGCAGTACTTC,CASSLDLWNEQYF
TRBJ1-6,NA,TRBV27,NA,TGTGCCAGCAGTTACCTCGTGACGACCCTTTCAGGTTCACCCCTCCACTTT,CASSYLVTTLSGSPLHF
TRBJ2-7,many,TRBV6-5,NA,TGTGCCAGCAGTTACTCGGGGGAAGGGCCCTACGAGCAGTACTTC,CASSYSGEGPYEQYF
TRBJ2-3,NA,TRBV12-3/TRBV12-4,TRBD2,TGTGCCAGCAGCACCGCCGGGACTAGGAGCACAGATACGCAGTATTTT,CASSTAGTRSTDTQYF
TRBJ2-1,NA,TRBV29-1,NA,TGCAGCGTCCCGGGACACGAGTACAATGAGCAGTTCTTC,CSVPGHEYNEQFF
TRBJ2-7,NA,TRBV7-9,NA,TGTGCCAGCAGCTTGGGAGGTAGGGGGCCCTCCTACGAGCAGTACTTC,CASSLGGRGPSYEQYF
TRBJ2-7,few,TRBV12-3/TRBV12-4,NA,TGTGCCAGCAGCGCACGCAGAGGACGCGAATATTACGAGCAGTACTTC,CASSARRGREYYEQYF
TRBJ1-5,few,TRBV4-1,NA,TGCGCCAGCAGCCCCCGGACAGATAGCAATCAGCCCCAGCATTTT,CASSPRTDSNQPQHF
TRBJ2-1,NA,TRBV2,NA,TGTGCCACTCTCCAGGAGGCAGGCCACAATGAGCAGTTCTTC,CATLQEAGHNEQFF
TRBJ1-2,NA,TRBV5-6,TRBD1,TGTGCCAGCAGCTTCGGGACAGTCTATGGCTACACCTTC,CASSFGTVYGYTF
TRBJ1-2,NA,TRBV4-2,TRBD1,TGTGCCAGCAGCCAATTTCCGGGACAGGGTGTTGATGGCTACACCTTC,CASSQFPGQGVDGYTF
TRBJ2-1,NA,TRBV14,NA,TGTGCCAGCAGCCCTAGCACCGTACCCTATATCAATGAGCAGTTCTTC,CASSPSTVPYINEQFF
TRBJ1-4,once,TRBV7-8,NA,TGTGCCAGCAGCGCAGGCTCAACTAATGAAAAACTGTTTTTT,CASSAGSTNEKLFF
TRBJ2-2,NA,TRBV7-9,TRBD1,TGTGCCAGCAGCCCTCCGGGACAGGGGACGAACACCGGGGAGCTGTTTTTT,CASSPPGQGTNTGELFF
TRBJ1-1,few,TRBV6-2/TRBV6-3,TRBD1,TGTGCCAGCAGTTCCCTGACAGGGATAAAGAACACTGAAGCTTTCTTT,CASSSLTGIKNTEAFF
TRBJ2-1,NA,TRBV6-1,TRBD2,TGTGCCAGCAGTGAGGCTAGCGGGGGGGAATACAATGAGCAGTTCTTC,CASSEASGGEYNEQFF